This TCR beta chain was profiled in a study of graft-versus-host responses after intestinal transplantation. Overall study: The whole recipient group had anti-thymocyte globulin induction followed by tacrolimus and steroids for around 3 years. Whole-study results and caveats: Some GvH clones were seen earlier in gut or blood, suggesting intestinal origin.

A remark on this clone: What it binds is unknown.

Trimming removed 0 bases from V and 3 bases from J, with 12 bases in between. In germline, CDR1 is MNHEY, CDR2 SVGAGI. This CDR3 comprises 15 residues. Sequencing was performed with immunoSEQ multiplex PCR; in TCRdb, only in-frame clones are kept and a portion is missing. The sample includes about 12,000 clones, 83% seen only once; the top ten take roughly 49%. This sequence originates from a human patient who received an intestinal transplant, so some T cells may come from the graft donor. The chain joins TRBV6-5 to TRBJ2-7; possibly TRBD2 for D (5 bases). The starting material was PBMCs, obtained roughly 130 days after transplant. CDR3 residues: CASSYSGAELYEQYF. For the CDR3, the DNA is TGTGCCAGCAGTTACTCGGGAGCGGAGCTCTACGAGCAGTACTTC.